The T cell receptor (beta chain) described here comes from a study of primary melanoma T cells and metastatic recurrence (dated by TCRdb to 2019 to 2021). Looking at the study overall: The cohort comprised about 210 primary melanomas of stage T2 to T4, with thickness greater than 1 mm. Histopathological grading of tumor-infiltrating lymphocytes served as the comparison point for the T-cell fraction derived from sequencing. Progression-free survival was the clinical outcome compared against the T-cell fraction measured by TCR beta sequencing. Whether patient outcome could be predicted by T-cell fraction and T-cell repertoire clonality in primary melanoma tumors was the question this study put to the test.

Receptor libraries were prepared by the immunoSEQ multiplex PCR assay. High-throughput sequencing of the T-cell receptor beta chain was performed on primary melanoma tumor tissue. The source study handled its data this way. Repertoire analyses included TCRB CDR3 sharing between samples and the distribution of insertions and deletions. A gradient-boosted model ranked how well the T-cell fraction predicted outcome compared with histopathological variables. Here the immuneACCESS table is served through TCRdb, limited to in-frame sequences with V and J called. Missing clones are a known gap in these copies; in checked studies unresolved V genes cover under half, and the rest lacks a known reason. D and trimming were read from the DNA, whereas the V and J calls and clone size are those reported in that table. The sample contains approximately 1,100 clones, more than 65% of them found a single time. Over 4% of the sample is held by the ten biggest clonotypes.

CDR1 SNHLY and CDR2 FYNNEI were looked up in the germline V gene. V lost 7 bases and J lost 4 bases; the stretch between them is 13 bases long. The CDR3 runs 13 residues from the cysteine to the phenylalanine. The CDR3 DNA has 39 bases and is translated from base 1. Patients had primary melanoma that had been surgically resected and was considered potentially curable but at risk of metastatic recurrence. Overall study outcomes, separate from this receptor: Compared with adding any other histopathological variable to tumor thickness, adding T-cell fraction reportedly produced a bigger improvement in progression-free survival prediction. An effective T-cell-mediated antitumor response in primary melanoma was presented by the authors only as a suggestion rather than as a demonstrated mechanism. Regardless of nodal disease, mitotic rate or ulceration status, a T-cell fraction above 20% appeared to be protective. Progression-free survival was reportedly predicted by the tumor T-cell fraction independently of thickness, ulceration, mitotic rate and age.

Of note for this clone: Its antigen specificity is not known. The record has no base qualities; no much larger clone is one base away.

Material: melanoma tumor tissue. This receptor chain uses TRBV2 and TRBJ1-2; no D gene can be assigned with confidence. The receptor was derived from a human donor with melanoma. The sequenced DNA: TGTGCCAGCAAGGAGGTTCAAGGCTATGGCTACACCTTC. This sequence encodes CASKEVQGYGYTF.